This entry is about one T cell receptor (beta chain). What this receptor recognizes is not known. No base quality values were provided; no much bigger clone lies one nucleotide off. Collaborating institutions collected whole blood in K2EDTA tubes following their own protocols. For TCRbeta analysis, collaborator samples were shipped as frozen whole blood, as isolated PBMCs, or as DNA extracted from either sample type. This entry belongs to a study of blood T cell repertoires in COVID-19 (dated by TCRdb to the early 2020s). Regarding the complete study: Samples covering the acute and convalescent phases of COVID-19 were provided by collaborators in the United States, Italy and Spain. Deeply sampled blood TCRbeta repertoires from subjects exposed to, actively infected with, or recovered from COVID-19 were included in the dataset. Where available, HLA class I and class II types were obtained from metadata supplied by the sample provider rather than from assay-based typing. The prospective study material was composed of cDNA or gDNA derived from T cells, B-cell-depleted T cells, or PBMCs. The samples were drawn from two sources: the first 160 participants of the ongoing ImmuneRACE study, and 1,200 or so subjects contributed by 6 global collaborators. The repertoires were made available in a free public database intended to serve as a resource for research on the immune response to SARS-CoV-2. Sample metadata almost always included a de-identified subject ID, COVID-19 status, age in years and sex. What the work shows at the level of the full study, not this receptor alone: The amount of clinical and demographic metadata varied by source and participant and was provided uncurated.

The immunoSEQ Assay, a bias-controlled multiplex PCR, was used to amplify TCRbeta CDR3 regions from genomic DNA. From the authors' description of their analysis: Nucleated cell counts per sample were estimated from amplification of reference gene primers within the assay. To quantify the absolute abundance of each unique TCRbeta CDR3 rearrangement, sequence reads were collapsed and filtered. For each sample, productive Simpson clonality was calculated as the square root of Simpson's diversity index across productive rearrangements. This is the immuneACCESS table as TCRdb keeps it, with only in-frame sequences that have V and J called. A part of the clones is gone; compared with another copy, unresolved V genes explain less than half, and the rest is unexplained. V, J and clone size are taken as reported in that table, and D and trimming were inferred from the DNA itself. This sample is represented by fewer than 250,000 clones; about 87% of them were singletons. The top ten clonotypes cover around 3.1% of the sample.

Via the germline V gene, CDR1 is SGDLS and CDR2 YYNGEE. From cysteine to phenylalanine, the CDR3 is 14 amino acids long. Only CDR3 DNA is held: 42 bases, read in frame from base 1. Trimming at the junction amounts to 4 bases on V and 1 base on J, and the germline ends lie 11 bases apart. Sequencing was performed on peripheral blood. The clonotype comes from a man between 60 and 70 years old with acute or convalescent COVID-19. The chain is assembled from TRBV9 and TRBJ1-2; the D gene assignment is ambiguous. This receptor has the CDR3 CASSPEALNYGYTF. The DNA reads as follows: TGTGCCAGCAGCCCAGAGGCTCTTAACTATGGCTACACCTTC.